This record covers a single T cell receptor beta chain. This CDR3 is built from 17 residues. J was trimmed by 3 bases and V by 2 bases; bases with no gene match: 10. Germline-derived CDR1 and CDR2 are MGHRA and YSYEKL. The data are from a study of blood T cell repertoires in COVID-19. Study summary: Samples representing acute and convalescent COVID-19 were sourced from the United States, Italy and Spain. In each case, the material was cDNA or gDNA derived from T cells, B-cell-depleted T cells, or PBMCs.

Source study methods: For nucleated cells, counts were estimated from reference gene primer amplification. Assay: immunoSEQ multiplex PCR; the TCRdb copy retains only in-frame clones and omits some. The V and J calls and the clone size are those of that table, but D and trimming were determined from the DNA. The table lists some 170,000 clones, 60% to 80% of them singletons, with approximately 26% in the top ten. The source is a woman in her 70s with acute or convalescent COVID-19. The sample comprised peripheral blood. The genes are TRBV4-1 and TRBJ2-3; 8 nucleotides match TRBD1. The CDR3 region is CASSQRSGQGDTDTQYF. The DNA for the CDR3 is TGCGCCAGCAGCCAACGCTCCGGACAGGGAGATACAGATACGCAGTATTTT.